This T cell receptor beta chain originates from a study of blood T cell repertoires in COVID-19. This CDR3 comprises 17 residues. V lost 2 bases and J 0 bases, leaving 16 bases between the germline ends. Germline-derived CDR1 and CDR2 are MGHRA and YSYEKL. Some clones are missing from TCRdb's copy, which holds only in-frame ones; the method was immunoSEQ multiplex PCR. This sample yields around 180,000 clones, of which approximately 92% are seen a single time; around 2% belongs to the top ten. The gene calls are TRBV4-1 and TRBJ1-1; a possible D gene is TRBD1 (5 bases). This receptor was identified in a woman in her forties with acute COVID-19. Sequences were obtained from PBMCs or T cells enriched from blood (not recorded which). The CDR3 nucleotides are TGCGCCAGCAGCCAAAGGGCGGACACCCCAATGAACACTGAAGCTTTCTTT. Its translation is CASSQRADTPMNTEAFF.